Listed here are 20 T cell receptor beta chains from one sample, sequenced in a study of T cells after yellow fever vaccination. From the 5' RACE reads, TCRdb called clonotypes with MiXCR, one entry per CDR3 protein. The repertoire has around 250,000 distinct CDR3 sequences, 6.9% of them found once; the top ten carry 0.65% to 0.9%. The source was CD4+ T cells sorted from PBMCs, collected 15 days after the yellow fever booster vaccination. The receptors were gathered from a man younger than 40 who received the YFV17D yellow fever vaccine.

This clonotype was detected only a few times. The CDR3 nucleotides read TGTGCCAGCAGCCAGGACCGAGCGGGACTAGCGGTCCACTACGAGCAGTACTTC. Its translation is CASSQDRAGLAVHYEQYF. The chain couples TRBV3-1 to TRBJ2-7; 11 bases agree with TRBD2. Germline CDR1 and CDR2: LGHDT and YNNKEL (reference sequence). After removal of 3 bases from V and 3 bases from J, the junction contained 13 bases not matched to a gene. This CDR3 is built from 18 residues.

The V call is TRBV6-1, the J call TRBJ2-6, with TRBD2 matching over 8 bases. Germline trimming cut 8 bases from V and 0 bases from J; bases unmatched to any gene: 12. This CDR3 spans 18 amino acids. Looked up from germline, CDR1 is MNHNS and CDR2 is SASEGT. In DNA form, the CDR3 reads TGTGCCAGCCTAACGAGTTTAGCGGGGATCTCTGGGGCCAACGTCCTGACTTTC. Translated, it gives CASLTSLAGISGANVLTF.

As regards this clonotype: Just one base apart from a much larger clone, this may be a read error. The V call is TRBV15, the J call TRBJ2-1; 8 bases are a match to TRBD1. Unmatched junction bases numbered 9, after V lost 5 bases and J lost 9 bases. Germline CDR1 reads LNHNV; CDR2 reads YYDKDF (reference sequence). The CDR3 spans 14 residues. The CDR3 here is CATSGGQGISEQFF. CDR3 DNA: TGTGCCACCAGCGGAGGACAGGGTATTAGTGAGCAGTTCTTC.

The chain combines TRBV5-1 with TRBJ2-3; D is perhaps TRBD2 (5 bases). Looked up from germline, CDR1 is SGHRS and CDR2 is YFSETQ. This CDR3 region has 15 residues. V was cut by 0 bases and J by 6 bases, with 14 bases left in between. CDR3 residues: CASSLERGAPDTQYF. Here the CDR3 DNA reads TGCGCCAGCAGCTTGGAACGGGGAGCCCCGGATACGCAGTATTTT.

The chain uses TRBV6-2 or TRBV6-3 and TRBJ2-7; D possibly corresponds to TRBD1 (6 bases). Germline V lookup: CDR1 MNHEY, CDR2 SVGEGT. V was cut by 6 bases and J by 5 bases, with 17 bases left in between. This CDR3 comprises 14 residues. The CDR3 here is CASRTGQSSHEQYF. In DNA, the CDR3 is TGTGCCAGCAGAACCGGACAGTCGTCGCACGAGCAGTACTTC.

This clonotype was found many times. This chain connects TRBV5-1 to TRBJ2-5, with 7 nucleotides matching TRBD2. Germline lookup yields CDR1 SGHRS and CDR2 YFSETQ. Trimming took 4 bases from V and 1 from J; bases not matched to a gene: 4. The CDR3 has 14 residues. In DNA form, the CDR3 reads TGCGCCAGCAGCATTGGGACTATCCAAGAGACCCAGTACTTC. This codes for CASSIGTIQETQYF.

A few counts support this clonotype. V usage is TRBV20-1 and J usage is TRBJ2-5, with D maybe TRBD1 (5 bases). The V end lost 4 bases, the J end lost 0 bases, and 24 bases lay between the germline ends. Germline V CDR1 and CDR2: DFQATT, SNEGSKA (reference sequence). This CDR3 region has 18 residues. The CDR3 coding sequence is TGCAGTGCTATTGGGCAGGGCAAGGCCACCGAACACCAAGAGACCCAGTACTTC. Translating gives CSAIGQGKATEHQETQYF.

The chain uses TRBV12-3 or TRBV12-4 and TRBJ2-2, with TRBD2 matching over 10 bases. Germline trimming cut 6 bases from V and 4 bases from J; bases unmatched to any gene: 8. The CDR3 loop spans 16 amino acids. CDR3 sequence: CASSLAGDWGTGELFF. Here the CDR3 DNA reads TGTGCCAGCAGCCTAGCGGGAGACTGGGGCACCGGGGAGCTGTTTTTT.

This clonotype appeared a few times. This chain uses TRBV10-3 with TRBJ2-1; D might be TRBD1 (5 bases). Trimming left V 8 bases short and J 10 bases short, with 12 bases between. The CDR3 runs 11 residues. Germline loops: CDR1 ENHRY, CDR2 SYGVKD. CDR3 amino acids: CAISDSAEQFF. The CDR3 nucleotides read TGTGCCATCTCCGACAGCGCGGAGCAGTTCTTC.

This clonotype was picked up a small number of times. The germline gene is not matched at one end of the junction; a read error may be the cause. The rearrangement links TRBV6-2 or TRBV6-3 to TRBJ2-1, with 7 nucleotides matching TRBD2. This CDR3 comprises 14 residues. In germline, CDR1 is MNHEY, CDR2 SVGEGT. The CDR3 is CASSYQRDYSEQFF. DNA of the CDR3: TGTGCCAGCAGTTACCAGCGGGATTACAGTGAGCAGTTCTTC.

This clonotype was picked up many times. This chain uses TRBV5-1 with TRBJ2-2, with 7 positions matching TRBD1. The J segment lost 4 bases and the V segment lost 2 bases, leaving 8 bases of the junction unmatched. The germline V gene has CDR1 SGHRS and CDR2 YFSETQ. CDR3 size: 16 residues. The CDR3 nucleotides read TGCGCCAGCAGCTTTCAGACAGGGCTACCCACCGGGGAGCTGTTTTTT. This sequence encodes CASSFQTGLPTGELFF.

In its sample, this clonotype was seen many times. The chain uses TRBV12-3 or TRBV12-4 and TRBJ2-1; the D gene is possibly TRBD1 (6 bases). Trimming stripped 8 bases from V and 3 bases from J, with 20 bases between. This CDR3 has 16 amino acids. The CDR3 here is CASAGGYREIYNEQFF. The CDR3 nucleotides read TGTGCCAGCGCTGGGGGCTACCGTGAAATCTACAATGAGCAGTTCTTC.

This clonotype came up many times. This chain connects TRBV29-1 to TRBJ2-1; 7 bases map to TRBD2. Germline loops: CDR1 SQVTM, CDR2 ANQGSEA. This CDR3 comprises 13 residues. V dropped 4 bases and J dropped 6; count of bases not matched to a gene: 6. CDR3 in amino acids: CSVGAGRLNEQFF. CDR3 coding DNA: TGCAGCGTTGGAGCGGGACGACTCAATGAGCAGTTCTTC.

V usage is TRBV5-1 and J usage is TRBJ2-2, with 11 positions matching TRBD2. CDR1 and CDR2 (germline): SGHRS, YFSETQ. This CDR3 is 18 amino acids long. V lost 3 bases and J lost 4; bases outside the gene matches: 11. DNA for the CDR3: TGCGCCAGCAGCTCCCCTATACTAGCGGGAGATCCCACCGGGGAGCTGTTTTTT. Amino acid sequence: CASSSPILAGDPTGELFF.

J is TRBJ2-2 and V is TRBV20-1; D may be TRBD1 (6 bases). CDR1 is DFQATT, CDR2 SNEGSKA, per germline (reference sequence). There are 13 residues in the CDR3. Trimming pared 2 bases from V and 5 bases from J, leaving 9 bases between. The CDR3 is CSARPGVTGELFF. CDR3 coding DNA: TGCAGTGCTAGACCAGGGGTAACCGGGGAGCTGTTTTTT.

This clonotype was found a few times. The chain carries TRBV5-1 and TRBJ2-1; 9 nucleotides align to TRBD1. V gave up 2 bases and J gave up 9 bases; unmatched junction bases: 12. CDR1 is SGHRS, CDR2 YFSETQ, per germline. The CDR3 is made up of 16 amino acids. The CDR3, as DNA: TGCGCCAGCAGCTTCCCTATAGGACAGGGGAGCGGTGAGCAGTTCTTC. Its translation is CASSFPIGQGSGEQFF.

V gene TRBV18 combines with J gene TRBJ2-1, with D possibly being TRBD2 (7 bases). Between the trimmed V and J ends, which lost 3 bases and 9 bases, there was a span of 30 bases. CDR3 size: 19 residues. Germline V gene lookup returns CDR1 KGHSH and CDR2 LQKENI. Here the CDR3 reads CASSPTTLGGGLLHFEQFF. The CDR3 coding sequence is TGTGCCAGCTCACCGACAACCCTAGGGGGAGGGCTCCTTCACTTTGAGCAGTTCTTC.

The chain carries TRBV5-1 and TRBJ2-2, with D unclear. Germline loops: CDR1 SGHRS, CDR2 YFSETQ. Trimming cost V 1 base and J 6 bases, with 13 bases left between them. The CDR3 covers 15 residues. CDR3 bases: TGCGCCAGCAGCTTGTCCCGACTGGGTGCCGGGGAGCTGTTTTTT. Its translation is CASSLSRLGAGELFF.

This clonotype has a count of ten or more. The chain uses TRBV5-6 and TRBJ2-2; the D is unclear. The CDR3 sequence is 14 residues long. Trimming left V 5 bases short and J 1 base short, with 9 bases between. CDR1 and CDR2 from the germline V gene are SGHDT and YYEEEE. Written as DNA, the CDR3 is TGTGCCAGCAGAACGGGCCTGAACACCGGGGAGCTGTTTTTT. Its protein is CASRTGLNTGELFF.

V and J are TRBV7-3 and TRBJ2-7, with D unclear. From germline, CDR1 is SGHTA and CDR2 FQGTGA. This CDR3 has 15 amino acids. Trimming took off 5 bases at V and 2 bases at J, with 16 bases between the two ends. CDR3 in DNA: TGTGCCAGCAGCCCAAGGGTCTCCCCAACCTACGAGCAGTACTTC. It specifies CASSPRVSPTYEQYF.